The clone carrying this TCR beta chain was detected many times. Its antigen is unidentified. Cyclophosphamide on days +3 and +4 followed busulfan-fludarabine conditioning and a marrow graft. Clones were sequenced by immunoSEQ multiplex PCR, and TCRdb holds only the in-frame ones, with some missing. Sampling found about 5,400 clones, none seen once. The sample is drawn from a study of T cells after posttransplantation cyclophosphamide. Notes on the study in general: TRB clonality was highly associated with recipient CMV seropositivity and reactivation. Tissue-infiltrating T cells from skin or gut overlapped little with blood T cells.

The receptor's source is a female patient in her 30s who received an allogeneic stem cell transplant from an unrelated donor, was CMV-positive, and had acute and chronic GVHD. Some T cells may be supplied by the graft donor. Sequenced material: PBMCs, taken after allogeneic stem cell transplant with posttransplant cyclophosphamide.

The CDR3: CASSVGGERANTEAFF. DNA of the CDR3: TGTGCCAGCAGCGTAGGTGGAGAGAGGGCGAACACTGAAGCTTTCTTT. J is TRBJ1-1 and V is TRBV9; D remains ambiguous. CDR1 and CDR2 from the germline V gene are SGDLS and YYNGEE. With 0 bases removed from V and 1 base from J, the gap between germline ends came to 13 bases. The CDR3 extends over 16 amino acids.